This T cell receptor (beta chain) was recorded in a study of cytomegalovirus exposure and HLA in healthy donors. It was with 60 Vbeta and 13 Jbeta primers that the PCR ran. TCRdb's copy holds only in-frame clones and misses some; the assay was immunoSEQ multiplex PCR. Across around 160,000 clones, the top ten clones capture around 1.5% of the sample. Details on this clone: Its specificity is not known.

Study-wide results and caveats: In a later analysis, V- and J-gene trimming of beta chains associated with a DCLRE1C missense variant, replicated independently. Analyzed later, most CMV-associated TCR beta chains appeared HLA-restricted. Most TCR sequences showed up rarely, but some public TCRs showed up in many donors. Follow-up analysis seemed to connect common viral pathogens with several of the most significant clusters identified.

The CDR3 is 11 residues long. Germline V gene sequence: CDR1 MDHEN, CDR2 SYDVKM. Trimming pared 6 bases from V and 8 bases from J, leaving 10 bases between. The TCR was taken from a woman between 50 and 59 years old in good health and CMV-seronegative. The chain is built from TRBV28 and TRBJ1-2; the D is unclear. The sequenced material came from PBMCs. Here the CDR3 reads CASRPDNGYTF. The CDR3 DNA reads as TGTGCCAGCAGGCCCGACAACGGCTACACCTTC.